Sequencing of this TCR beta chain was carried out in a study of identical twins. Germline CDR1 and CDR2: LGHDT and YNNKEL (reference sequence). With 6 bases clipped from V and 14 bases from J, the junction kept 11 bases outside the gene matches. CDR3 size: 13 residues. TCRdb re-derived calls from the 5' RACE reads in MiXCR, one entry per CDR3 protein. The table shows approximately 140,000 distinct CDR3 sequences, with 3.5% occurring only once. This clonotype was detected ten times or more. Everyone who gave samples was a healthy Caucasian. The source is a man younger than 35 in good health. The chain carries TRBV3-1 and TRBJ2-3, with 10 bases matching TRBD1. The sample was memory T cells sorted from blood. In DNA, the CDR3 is TGTGCCAGCAGGAATCTTAAGACAGGGGGCGTGTATTTT. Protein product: CASRNLKTGGVYF.